These 11 T cell receptor beta chains were sequenced from one sample in a study of T cells in Graves' hyperthyroidism and ophthalmopathy. RNA transcripts gave rise to amplified TCR beta CDR3 regions. Initially, a first-round RT-PCR of the TCR CDR3 employed the HTBI primer set. TCRdb recomputed calls from the multiplex PCR reads with MiXCR, one row per CDR3 protein. The sample holds over 250,000 distinct CDR3 sequences; more than 15% are singletons and the top ten take over 45%. The specimen sequenced was blood. The receptors were gathered from a woman aged 55-75 years with Graves' ophthalmopathy.

This clonotype was seen a few times. This chain links TRBV4-1 with TRBJ2-7; D unresolved. The V end was cut by 1 base, the J end by 4 bases, with 8 bases between. This CDR3 has 13 amino acids. Germline assignment: CDR1 MGHRA and CDR2 YSYEKL. The CDR3, as DNA: TGCGCCAGCAGCCAAGCCCCTTTTTACGAGCAGTACTTC. Residues: CASSQAPFYEQYF.

This clonotype occurred once. The genes are TRBV10-2 and TRBJ2-6; TRBD2 agrees at 9 bases. Looked up from germline, CDR1 is WSHSY and CDR2 is SAAADI. The CDR3 extends over 18 amino acids. V gave up 6 bases and J gave up 0 bases; unmatched junction bases: 9. CDR3 coding DNA: TGCGCCAGCAGAGCGGGGGGACAGCTTGTCTCTGGGGCCAACGTCCTGACTTTC. Translation: CASRAGGQLVSGANVLTF.

To note about this clonotype: A read error may produce the germline difference seen at one junction end. The chain recombines TRBV29-1 with TRBJ2-1; 14 nucleotides agree with TRBD2. Germline values: CDR1 SQVTM, CDR2 ANQGSEA. The CDR3 sequence is 17 residues long. CDR3 nucleotide sequence: TGCAGCGTAGAAGGACTAGCGGGAGGCCCGACCTACAATGAGCAGTTCTTC. This sequence encodes CSVEGLAGGPTYNEQFF.

This clonotype was counted many times. CDR3 region: CAWSPPGQGRETQYF. Here the CDR3 DNA reads TGTGCCTGGAGTCCACCGGGACAGGGCAGAGAGACCCAGTACTTC. The V call is TRBV30, the J call TRBJ2-5; TRBD1 agrees at 9 bases. This CDR3 is built from 15 residues. V was pared by 2 bases and J by 4 bases, with 8 bases of the junction left unmatched. Per germline, CDR1 GTSNPN and CDR2 SVGIG (reference sequence).

This clonotype was found many times. This rearrangement joins TRBV11-3 to TRBJ2-6, with a tentative D call TRBD1 (6 bases). The germline CDR1 and CDR2 sequences are SGHNT and YENEEA. Trimming shortened V by 3 bases and J by 0 bases, and 15 bases separated the two germline ends. This CDR3 is 18 amino acids long. Here the CDR3 reads CASSFEQGIDSGANVLTF. The CDR3 DNA follows: TGTGCCAGCAGCTTTGAACAGGGAATCGACTCTGGGGCCAACGTCCTGACTTTC.

This clonotype was seen only a few times. The rearrangement links TRBV5-6 to TRBJ2-2; possibly TRBD1 or TRBD2 for D (6 bases each). The length of the CDR3 is 13 residues. Germline V lookup: CDR1 SGHDT, CDR2 YYEEEE. Between the trimmed V and J ends, which lost 4 bases and 9 bases, there was a span of 13 bases. The CDR3 DNA reads as TGTGCCAGCAGCCCGGGGGCAGCCCGGGAGCTGTTTTTT. This gives the protein CASSPGAARELFF.

As concerns this clonotype: It may be a read error: a sequence one base away is much more abundant. The chain couples TRBV15 to TRBJ2-7; TRBD1 agrees at 11 bases. The CDR3 has 16 amino acids. Germline-derived CDR1 and CDR2 are LNHNV and YYDKDF (reference sequence). The CDR3 sequence: CATSGEPGQGAYEQYF. The CDR3 DNA reads TGTGCCACCAGCGGAGAACCGGGACAGGGGGCCTACGAGCAGTACTTC.

This sequence joins TRBV5-6 and TRBJ2-1; 13 positions agree with TRBD2. The DNA end is a closer match to TRBJ2-7, so the J assignment may be wrong. The CDR3 extends over 16 amino acids. Germline V gene sequence: CDR1 SGHDT, CDR2 YYEEEE. The CDR3 region has the DNA TGTGCCAGCAGCTCGCGGACTAGCGGGAGAATGAATGAGCAGTACTTC. Amino acid sequence: CASSSRTSGRMNEQYF.

This clonotype was recorded at least ten times. The V and J genes are TRBV9 and TRBJ2-7; TRBD1 is a possible D gene (6 bases). The CDR3 contains 15 residues. The V end was cut by 1 base, the J end by 3 bases, with 14 bases between. Germline CDR1 reads SGDLS; CDR2 reads YYNGEE. The CDR3 here is CASSVTADSYYEQYF. CDR3 nucleotide sequence: TGTGCCAGCAGCGTAACGGCGGACAGCTACTACGAGCAGTACTTC.

This clonotype has ten or more counts. CDR3: CASSPITGGTEAFF. CDR3 DNA: TGTGCCAGCTCACCTATTACAGGGGGGACTGAAGCTTTCTTT. The chain has TRBV18 and TRBJ1-1; TRBD1 agrees at 8 bases. CDR1 and CDR2 from the germline V gene are KGHSH and LQKENI. J gave up 5 bases and V 3 bases, and 5 bases lay outside the gene matches. CDR3 length equals 14 residues. The whole variable domain, remainder taken from reference TRBV18 and TRBJ1-1, is NAGVMQNPRHLVRRRGQEARLRCSPMKGHSHVYWYRQLPEEGLKFMVYLQKENIIDESGMPKERFSAEFPKEGPSILRIQQVVRGDSAAYFCASSPITGGTEAFFGQGTRLTVV.

This clonotype was seen repeatedly, ten times or more. This chain connects TRBV6-1 to TRBJ2-7; D is tentatively TRBD1 or TRBD2 (6 bases each). This CDR3 contains 16 residues. V was trimmed by 1 base and J by 0 bases, leaving 13 bases between them. Germline-derived CDR1 and CDR2 are MNHNS and SASEGT. CDR3 loop: CASSEVGGPSSYEQYF. The CDR3 nucleotides are TGTGCCAGCAGTGAAGTTGGGGGGCCAAGCTCCTACGAGCAGTACTTC.